The 15 T cell receptor beta chains in this list originate from one sample, sequenced in a study of shared clonotypes between healthy human individuals. Some clones are missing from TCRdb's copy, which holds only in-frame ones; the method was immunoSEQ multiplex PCR. The table lists about 1.5 million clones, roughly 96% of them singletons. Sequencing was done on a sample of naive CD4+ T cells sorted from blood. Regarding subset: CD45RA+ positively selected. The receptors were gathered from a young man in good health.

This sequence joins TRBV5-5 and TRBJ1-3, with D hard to call. The CDR3 loop spans 12 amino acids. Germline-derived CDR1 and CDR2 are SGHKS and YYEKEE (reference sequence). V lost 4 bases and J 7 bases, leaving 9 bases between the germline ends. As DNA, the CDR3 is TGTGCCAGCAGCCAAGTAGGGAACACCATATATTTT. Its protein is CASSQVGNTIYF.

This clone was recorded once. The genes are TRBV18 and TRBJ1-3; D unclear. Trimming took 5 bases from V and 0 from J, leaving 17 bases between them. Per germline, CDR1 KGHSH and CDR2 LQKENI. The CDR3 loop spans 17 amino acids. The chain's CDR3 is CASSAWSISFSGNTIYF. As DNA, the CDR3 is TGTGCCAGCTCAGCCTGGTCGATAAGTTTCTCTGGAAACACCATATATTTT.

V gene TRBV6-1 combines with J gene TRBJ1-4, with TRBD1 matching 8 bases. CDR1 is MNHNS, CDR2 SASEGT, per germline. V shed 5 bases and J 5 bases; nucleotides not matched to a gene: 7. The CDR3 has 15 amino acids. The CDR3 protein is CASSTQGQGNEKLFF. The CDR3 DNA reads TGTGCCAGCAGTACCCAAGGACAGGGCAATGAAAAACTGTTTTTT.

V is TRBV10-2 and J is TRBJ2-7; the D gene is possibly TRBD1 (5 bases). Trimming removed 4 bases at V and 2 bases at J, with 15 bases between. The CDR3 has 15 residues. Germline CDR1 reads WSHSY; CDR2 reads SAAADI. The CDR3 DNA sequence: TGCGCCAGCAGTGCGCAGGGCTCTGTACCCTACGAGCAGTACTTC. Translation gives CASSAQGSVPYEQYF.

The gene calls are TRBV5-1 and TRBJ2-3, with TRBD1 matching over 8 bases. Trimming took 2 bases from V and 3 from J; bases not matched to a gene: 8. Germline CDR1 SGHRS, CDR2 YFSETQ. The length of the CDR3 is 16 residues. The CDR3, as DNA: TGCGCCAGCAGCTTACTAAGGGACAGGCGAACAGATACGCAGTATTTT. It encodes CASSLLRDRRTDTQYF.

V gene TRBV7-9 combines with J gene TRBJ1-5; D ambiguous. The length of the CDR3 is 14 residues. Germline V CDR1 and CDR2: SEHNR, FQNEAQ (reference sequence). Trimming removed 3 bases from V and 0 bases from J, with 6 bases in between. CDR3 coding DNA: TGTGCCAGCAGCTTCTCGGATAGCAATCAGCCCCAGCATTTT. It is translated as CASSFSDSNQPQHF.

Of note for this clone: Other DNA sequences within the sample encode an identical CDR3. V and J are TRBV19 and TRBJ2-7, with 10 nucleotides matching TRBD2. The CDR3 totals 15 residues. Trimming at V came to 1 base and at J to 1 base, leaving 1 base not matched to a gene. Germline assignment: CDR1 LNHDA and CDR2 SQIVND (reference sequence). This chain's CDR3 is CASSIVSGRSYEQYF. CDR3 DNA sequence: TGTGCCAGTAGTATAGTTAGCGGGAGGTCCTACGAGCAGTACTTC.

This clone was picked up one time. The chain is built from TRBV28 and TRBJ1-5; the D gene is possibly TRBD1 (6 bases). Per the germline V gene, CDR1 is MDHEN and CDR2 is SYDVKM. The CDR3 runs 15 residues. V shed 8 bases and J shed 6 bases, with 20 bases lying between them. CDR3 sequence: CASSSAGAVAQPQHF. CDR3 DNA: TGTGCCAGCTCCTCCGCGGGGGCGGTTGCTCAGCCCCAGCATTTT.

The J gene is TRBJ2-2, the V gene TRBV11-3, with 7 bases fitting TRBD1. CDR1 is SGHNT and CDR2 is YENEEA in the germline V gene. This CDR3 spans 16 amino acids. V was pared by 2 bases and J by 6 bases, with 9 bases of the junction left unmatched. This chain's CDR3 is CASSLQPRQGSGELFF. The CDR3 DNA is TGTGCCAGCAGCTTACAGCCGCGACAGGGCTCCGGGGAGCTGTTTTTT.

As regards this clone: Other DNA sequences in the same sample also yield this CDR3. V usage is TRBV5-4 and J usage is TRBJ2-2; D remains unclear. V was trimmed by 4 bases and J by 3 bases, leaving 7 bases between them. Germline-derived CDR1 and CDR2 are SGHNT and YYREEE (reference sequence). The CDR3 covers 13 residues. The CDR3 DNA is TGTGCCAGCAGCCCTCAGGACACCGGGGAGCTGTTTTTT. This sequence encodes CASSPQDTGELFF.

The chain employs TRBV28 and TRBJ2-7; D might be TRBD1 (5 bases). Trimming left V 5 bases short and J 0 bases short, with 14 bases between. This CDR3 is 15 amino acids long. Germline CDR1 is MDHEN and CDR2 is SYDVKM. In DNA, the CDR3 is TGTGCCAGCAGTGCCCCAAGGGGCACCTCCTACGAGCAGTACTTC. This translates into CASSAPRGTSYEQYF.

The chain uses TRBV19 and TRBJ2-6; unclear D gene. CDR1 LNHDA and CDR2 SQIVND come from the germline V gene (reference sequence). The ends were cut back, 2 bases at V and 1 base at J, with 18 bases in the middle. The CDR3 sequence is 19 residues long. For the CDR3, the DNA is TGTGCCAGTAGTATAACCAGCTCGGCGGCTATATCTGGGGCCAACGTCCTGACTTTC. This sequence encodes CASSITSSAAISGANVLTF. The full variable domain, completed using reference TRBV19 and TRBJ2-6, is DGGITQSPKYLFRKEGQNVTLSCEQNLNHDAMYWYRQDPGQGLRLIYYSQIVNDFQKGDIAEGYSVSREKKESFPLTVTSAQKNPTAFYLCASSITSSAAISGANVLTFGAGSRLTVL.

This chain connects TRBV5-1 to TRBJ2-2; D is uncertain. The CDR3 length is 15 residues. Trimming removed 1 base from V and 5 bases from J, with 12 bases in between. Looked up from germline, CDR1 is SGHRS and CDR2 is YFSETQ. CDR3 loop: CASSLSRITTGELFF. For the CDR3, the DNA is TGCGCCAGCAGCTTGTCGCGGATCACAACCGGGGAGCTGTTTTTT.

The rearrangement links TRBV27 to TRBJ2-7; the D gene is possibly TRBD2 (6 bases). Germline V gives CDR1 MNHEY, CDR2 SMNVEV (reference sequence). The V and J ends lost 4 bases and 3 bases respectively, with 16 bases between them. CDR3 length equals 15 residues. CDR3 nucleotide sequence: TGTGCCAGCAGTTCCCGTGGGGGGATAAGCTACGAGCAGTACTTC. The encoded protein is CASSSRGGISYEQYF.

The rearrangement links TRBV7-8 to TRBJ2-7, with 11 bases fitting TRBD2. J gave up 1 base and V 1 base, and 3 bases lay outside the gene matches. The CDR3 loop spans 16 amino acids. The germline V gene has CDR1 SGHVS and CDR2 FQNEAQ. The CDR3 DNA reads as TGTGCCAGCAGCTTAGGAGGACTAGCGGGTTCCTACGAGCAGTACTTC. It encodes CASSLGGLAGSYEQYF.